The next 30 T cell receptor beta chains were all read from a single sample in a study of T cells in Graves' hyperthyroidism and ophthalmopathy. RNA transcripts were the template for amplifying TCR beta CDR3 regions. Using the HTBI primer set, a first-round RT-PCR was run on the TCR CDR3. TCRdb used MiXCR to reprocess the multiplex PCR reads, holding one entry per CDR3 protein. The sample yields over 200,000 distinct CDR3 sequences, about 16% seen once. Sequenced sample: blood. The receptors shown here come from a man aged 35-49 years with Graves' hyperthyroidism.

J is TRBJ1-6 and V is TRBV10-3; unclear D gene. Germline CDR1 and CDR2: ENHRY and SYGVKD. Trimming pared 2 bases from V and 0 bases from J, leaving 5 bases between. This CDR3 has 15 amino acids. This CDR3 is CAISEASSYNSPLHF. The CDR3 DNA sequence: TGTGCCATCAGTGAGGCTAGCTCCTATAATTCACCCCTCCACTTT.

A few counts support this clonotype. This rearrangement joins TRBV6-1 to TRBJ2-7; D might be TRBD1 or TRBD2, each matching 7 bases. Germline V lookup: CDR1 MNHNS, CDR2 SASEGT. The V and J ends lost 3 bases and 4 bases respectively, with 16 bases between them. The CDR3 is made up of 15 amino acids. Here the CDR3 DNA reads TGTGCCAGCAGTGACACAGGGGAGGGTAGGTACGAGCAGTACTTC. Amino acid sequence: CASSDTGEGRYEQYF.

Many counts were recorded for this clonotype. This chain joins TRBV20-1 and TRBJ1-1; possibly TRBD1 for D (5 bases). The CDR3 contains 13 residues. The germline gives CDR1 DFQATT, CDR2 SNEGSKA (reference sequence). The CDR3 loop is CRLRVGGSTEAFF. The CDR3, as DNA: TGCCGATTACGGGTGGGGGGTAGCACTGAAGCTTTCTTT.

This clonotype was found many times. V gene TRBV7-9 combines with J gene TRBJ2-3; D is ambiguous. This CDR3 has 15 amino acids. The germline V and J ends were trimmed by 5 bases and 3 bases, with 15 bases remaining between them. Per the germline V gene, CDR1 is SEHNR and CDR2 is FQNEAQ (reference sequence). The CDR3 protein is CASSNWEIRTDTQYF. The CDR3 DNA reads as TGTGCCAGCAGCAATTGGGAAATTCGGACAGATACGCAGTATTTT.

This clonotype was counted between two and nine times. The chain uses TRBV15 and TRBJ1-2; D is undetermined. The CDR3 contains 13 residues. The V gene lost 1 base and the J gene lost 1 base, with 4 bases spanning the gap. The germline gives CDR1 LNHNV, CDR2 YYDKDF (reference sequence). The CDR3 loop reads CATSRGNNYGYTF. The CDR3 region has the DNA TGTGCCACCAGCAGAGGGAATAACTATGGCTACACCTTC.

This clonotype was found many times. V gene TRBV18 combines with J gene TRBJ1-1; D not resolved. Trimming took 3 bases from V and 6 from J, leaving 8 bases between them. Germline V gives CDR1 KGHSH, CDR2 LQKENI. CDR3 length equals 12 residues. CDR3 nucleotides: TGTGCCAGCTCACCCAAGCCCCCTGAAGCTTTCTTT. Amino acids: CASSPKPPEAFF. Full variable domain (outside the CDR3, taken from reference TRBV18 and TRBJ1-1): NAGVMQNPRHLVRRRGQEARLRCSPMKGHSHVYWYRQLPEEGLKFMVYLQKENIIDESGMPKERFSAEFPKEGPSILRIQQVVRGDSAAYFCASSPKPPEAFFGQGTRLTVV.

This clonotype was seen a few times. The gene calls are TRBV6-1 and TRBJ2-5; D gene uncertain. The V gene lost 5 bases and the J gene lost 13 bases, with 20 bases spanning the gap. The CDR3 is made up of 13 amino acids. Germline V gene data show CDR1 as MNHNS and CDR2 as SASEGT. CDR3 in amino acids: CASSSPGPQRGYF. DNA for the CDR3: TGTGCCAGCAGTTCCCCAGGCCCACAGCGAGGGTACTTC.

J is TRBJ1-5 and V is TRBV6-1; TRBD1 matches 7 bases. Germline lookup yields CDR1 MNHNS and CDR2 SASEGT. With V trimmed by 5 bases and J by 2 bases, 6 bases remained unmatched. This CDR3 contains 15 residues. The CDR3 DNA reads as TGTGCCAGCAGTCGTACAGGGGCACGCAATCAGCCCCAGCATTTT. This gives the protein CASSRTGARNQPQHF.

This clonotype has at least ten counts. V and J are TRBV6-1 and TRBJ2-7; D is perhaps TRBD1 (5 bases). CDR3 length equals 12 residues. Trimming cost V 6 bases and J 3 bases, with 9 bases left between them. Germline V lookup: CDR1 MNHNS, CDR2 SASEGT. The CDR3 here is CASRTDSYEQYF. DNA of the CDR3: TGTGCCAGCAGGACCGACAGCTACGAGCAGTACTTC.

This rearrangement joins TRBV7-2 to TRBJ2-5; no clear D. Germline V gene sequence: CDR1 SGHTA, CDR2 FQGNSA. CDR3 length: 14 amino acids. The V end lost 1 base, the J end lost 0 bases, and 6 bases lay between the germline ends. The CDR3 reads CASSLEMYQETQYF. In nucleotides, the CDR3 is TGTGCCAGCAGCTTAGAGATGTACCAAGAGACCCAGTACTTC. Using reference TRBV7-2 and TRBJ2-5 for the parts outside the CDR3, the full variable domain is GAGVSQSPSNKVTEKGKDVELRCDPISGHTALYWYRQSLGQGLEFLIYFQGNSAPDKSGLPSDRFSAERTGGSVSTLTIQRTQQEDSAVYLCASSLEMYQETQYFGPGTRLLVL.

The sample holds many counts of this clonotype. This chain connects TRBV30 to TRBJ2-5, with TRBD2 as a possible D gene (6 bases). The CDR3 has 12 residues. The V end lost 5 bases, the J end lost 3 bases, and 10 bases lay between the germline ends. Germline V gene lookup returns CDR1 GTSNPN and CDR2 SVGIG (reference sequence). CDR3 amino acids: CAWGDSEETQYF. For the CDR3, the DNA is TGTGCCTGGGGGGACTCCGAAGAGACCCAGTACTTC.

This clonotype was observed at least ten times. The V and J genes are TRBV28 and TRBJ2-7; D is ambiguous. The germline V gene encodes CDR1 MDHEN and CDR2 SYDVKM. Trimming stripped 3 bases from V and 9 bases from J, with 15 bases between. The CDR3 has 13 residues. The CDR3, as DNA: TGTGCCAGCAGTTTGAGCCGAAAGTTGGGGCAGTACTTC. This encodes CASSLSRKLGQYF. The whole variable domain, remainder taken from reference TRBV28 and TRBJ2-7, is DVKVTQSSRYLVKRTGEKVFLECVQDMDHENMFWYRQDPGLGLRLIYFSYDVKMKEKGDIPEGYSVSREKKERFSLILESASTNQTSMYLCASSLSRKLGQYFGPGTRLTVT.

This clonotype has at least ten counts. The CDR3 DNA sequence: TGTGCCAGCCGCCACCGGACAGGGAGGGTGTCCAATGAGCAGTTCTTC. Translation gives CASRHRTGRVSNEQFF. The J gene is TRBJ2-1, the V gene TRBV13; D perhaps matches TRBD1 (8 bases). V was pared by 8 bases and J by 6 bases, with 23 bases between. This CDR3 is built from 16 residues. Germline V gives CDR1 PRHDT, CDR2 FYEKMQ (reference sequence). The full variable domain, in which reference TRBV13 and TRBJ2-1 provide the parts outside the CDR3, is AAGVIQSPRHLIKEKRETATLKCYPIPRHDTVYWYQQGPGQDPQFLISFYEKMQSDKGSIPDRFSAQQFSDYHSELNMSSLELGDSALYFCASRHRTGRVSNEQFFGPGTRLTVL.

This clonotype was found many times. The V gene is TRBV10-3, the J gene TRBJ2-5; D is perhaps TRBD1 or TRBD2 (5 bases each). There are 14 residues in the CDR3. Trimming took off 5 bases at V and 3 bases at J, with 13 bases between the two ends. CDR1 ENHRY and CDR2 SYGVKD come from the germline V gene. The CDR3 DNA sequence: TGTGCCATCAGTTGGGGCCCGGGGAAAGAGACCCAGTACTTC. As protein: CAISWGPGKETQYF.

The sample holds a few counts of this clonotype. The rearrangement joins TRBV7-3 to TRBJ1-5, with D unresolved. Germline V CDR1 and CDR2: SGHTA, FQGTGA. Between the trimmed V and J ends, which lost 2 bases and 0 bases, there was a span of 8 bases. The CDR3 runs 15 residues. In DNA form, the CDR3 reads TGTGCCAGCAGCTTATCGCCAAATAGCAATCAGCCCCAGCATTTT. Its translation is CASSLSPNSNQPQHF. Drawing the rest from reference TRBV7-3 and TRBJ1-5, the complete variable domain is GAGVSQTPSNKVTEKGKYVELRCDPISGHTALYWYRQSLGQGPEFLIYFQGTGAADDSGLPNDRFFAVRPEGSVSTLKIQRTERGDSAVYLCASSLSPNSNQPQHFGDGTRLSIL.

This clonotype was seen ten or more times. The chain recombines TRBV7-8 with TRBJ2-1, with D unclear. Trimming removed 4 bases at V and 10 bases at J, with 11 bases between. This CDR3 spans 12 amino acids. From germline, CDR1 is SGHVS and CDR2 FQNEAQ. The CDR3 spells CASSSYSREQFF. The CDR3 nucleotides read TGTGCCAGCAGCTCCTATTCCAGGGAGCAGTTCTTC. Variable domain in full (rest from reference TRBV7-8 and TRBJ2-1): GAGVSQSPRYKVAKRGQDVALRCDPISGHVSLFWYQQALGQGPEFLTYFQNEAQLDKSGLPSDRFFAERPEGSVSTLKIQRTQQEDSAVYLCASSSYSREQFFGPGTRLTVL.

V and J are TRBV30 and TRBJ2-2, with 10 bases lining up with TRBD2. The CDR3 has 16 residues. Germline values: CDR1 GTSNPN, CDR2 SVGIG (reference sequence). V trimming: 6 bases; J trimming: 5 bases; junction bases outside the gene matches: 12. The chain's CDR3 is CACPRGLTSGTGELFF. In nucleotides, the CDR3 is TGTGCCTGCCCAAGAGGACTGACTAGCGGGACCGGGGAGCTGTTTTTT.

This chain links TRBV7-3 with TRBJ2-2; no reliable D call. The CDR3 is 15 amino acids. The ends were cut back, 1 base at V and 4 bases at J, with 10 bases in the middle. CDR1 is SGHTA and CDR2 is FQGTGA in the germline V gene. The CDR3 sequence is CASSLNGVSTGELFF. CDR3 DNA sequence: TGTGCCAGCAGCTTAAATGGGGTGTCCACCGGGGAGCTGTTTTTT.

Regarding this clonotype: This may be a read error, as it is one base from a much larger clone. This chain joins TRBV27 and TRBJ2-3, with D perhaps matching TRBD1 or TRBD2 (5 bases each). Germline lookup yields CDR1 MNHEY and CDR2 SMNVEV (reference sequence). The CDR3 totals 15 residues. The CDR3 is CVSSLSSSGLDTQYF. Written as DNA, the CDR3 is TGTGTCAGCAGTTTATCGTCCTCGGGGCTAGATACGCAGTATTTT.

This clonotype was found many times. The rearrangement joins TRBV9 to TRBJ1-6; D possibly corresponds to TRBD1 (6 bases). Germline assignment: CDR1 SGDLS and CDR2 YYNGEE. The CDR3 has 15 amino acids. Deletions cut 7 bases from V and 10 bases from J, with 21 bases between. CDR3 coding DNA: TGTGCCAGCTCAGTGACAGATGGGGGCGGCTCACCCCTCCACTTT. It codes for CASSVTDGGGSPLHF.

The table lists this clonotype with a few counts. The chain has TRBV6-5 and TRBJ2-2; TRBD2 is a possible D gene (5 bases). Looked up from germline, CDR1 is MNHEY and CDR2 is SVGAGI. Trimming pared 2 bases from V and 5 bases from J, leaving 12 bases between. The CDR3 runs to 15 residues. The CDR3 is CASSYRGHATGELFF. The CDR3 DNA reads TGTGCCAGCAGTTACCGCGGGCACGCAACCGGGGAGCTGTTTTTT.

This clonotype appeared many times. As DNA, the CDR3 is TGTGCCAGCAGTTATGACTTCCGGAGCCGTGGCTACACCTTC. Its translation is CASSYDFRSRGYTF. The chain uses TRBV2 and TRBJ1-2; D gene ambiguous. The V gene lost 5 bases and the J gene lost 7 bases, with 17 bases spanning the gap. The CDR3 is 14 amino acids. Germline loops: CDR1 SNHLY, CDR2 FYNNEI.

The chain joins TRBV3-2 to TRBJ2-1. TRBV3-2 is tagged as a pseudogene. This CDR3 has 11 residues. The CDR3 coding sequence is TGTGCCAGCACCCCTGGTAATGAGCAGTTCTTC. This encodes CASTPGNEQFF.

This clonotype was detected ten times or more. V usage is TRBV9 and J usage is TRBJ2-3; D unresolved. Looked up from germline, CDR1 is SGDLS and CDR2 is YYNGEE. This CDR3 has 12 amino acids. Trimming shortened V by 3 bases and J by 6 bases, and 8 bases separated the two germline ends. The CDR3 DNA reads as TGTGCCAGCAGCGCGACCCGGGATACGCAGTATTTT. Protein sequence: CASSATRDTQYF.

This clonotype was recorded at least ten times. The gene calls are TRBV15 and TRBJ2-5; 11 bases agree with TRBD1. This CDR3 contains 19 residues. V was clipped by 2 bases and J by 5 bases; unmatched bases: 16. CDR1 and CDR2 from the germline V gene are LNHNV and YYDKDF (reference sequence). CDR3 nucleotide sequence: TGTGCCACCAGCAGATATTACGGTGGGGAGGACAGGGGGCTGGAGACCCAGTACTTC. As protein: CATSRYYGGEDRGLETQYF. The full variable domain, its missing parts supplied by reference TRBV15 and TRBJ2-5, is DAMVIQNPRYQVTQFGKPVTLSCSQTLNHNVMYWYQQKSSQAPKLLFHYYDKDFNNEADTPDNFQSRRPNTSFCFLDIRSPGLGDTAMYLCATSRYYGGEDRGLETQYFGPGTRLLVL.

Ten or more counts support this clonotype. The chain links TRBV10-3 to TRBJ2-5; TRBD1 matches 7 bases. Trimming removed 3 bases from V and 0 bases from J; junction bases left unmatched: 1. Germline V lookup: CDR1 ENHRY, CDR2 SYGVKD. The CDR3 is made up of 14 amino acids. In nucleotides, the CDR3 is TGTGCCATCAGTGACACAGGGGACCAAGAGACCCAGTACTTC. Protein product: CAISDTGDQETQYF.

This clonotype was found many times. Here the CDR3 reads CASSEGGSYEQYF. In DNA, the CDR3 is TGTGCCAGCAGCGAGGGGGGCTCCTACGAGCAGTACTTC. The J gene is TRBJ2-7, the V gene TRBV11-3; the D gene could be TRBD1 or TRBD2 (6 bases each). Trimming pared 5 bases from V and 0 bases from J, leaving 8 bases between. CDR3 length equals 13 residues. Germline CDR1 and CDR2: SGHNT and YENEEA.

There are many counts of this clonotype. The rearrangement links TRBV28 to TRBJ2-3, with 10 bases lining up with TRBD2. Germline-derived CDR1 and CDR2 are MDHEN and SYDVKM. V lost 4 bases and J lost 1; bases outside the gene matches: 14. The CDR3 is 19 residues long. CDR3 sequence: CASSSSGGAIGSGTDTQYF. The CDR3 DNA follows: TGTGCCAGCAGTTCAAGCGGGGGGGCCATTGGAAGTGGCACAGATACGCAGTATTTT.

There are many counts of this clonotype. The chain combines TRBV7-2 with TRBJ2-3; D possibly matches TRBD1 or TRBD2 (6 bases each). Germline V gives CDR1 SGHTA, CDR2 FQGNSA. The V and J ends lost 4 bases and 2 bases respectively, with 16 bases between them. The CDR3 has 16 amino acids. The DNA for the CDR3 is TGTGCCAGCAGCTCCGTGGGGGCGGGAAACACAGATACGCAGTATTTT. The encoded protein is CASSSVGAGNTDTQYF.

This clonotype has more than one count but fewer than ten. This chain links TRBV19 with TRBJ1-2; D remains ambiguous. This CDR3 is built from 13 residues. The ends were cut back, 5 bases at V and 8 bases at J, with 15 bases in the middle. Germline CDR1 LNHDA, CDR2 SQIVND (reference sequence). The CDR3 DNA reads TGTGCCAGTAGTCGCACTCTTGAGAGAGGCTACACCTTC. Residues: CASSRTLERGYTF.